The source of this T cell receptor beta chain is a study of blood T cell repertoires in COVID-19. V trimming: 3 bases; J trimming: 8 bases; junction bases outside the gene matches: 5. CDR1 is SEHNR, CDR2 FQNEAQ, per germline (reference sequence). This CDR3 has 14 amino acids. Sequenced by immunoSEQ multiplex PCR; TCRdb stores in-frame clones only, minus some. The data show roughly 410,000 clones, more than 75% seen once. Seattle participants joined during active infection and were tracked over time. Sample: peripheral blood. V gene TRBV7-9 combines with J gene TRBJ2-1; 9 bases fit TRBD2. This clonotype originated in a woman in her fifties or sixties with COVID-19, enrolled during active disease. Here the CDR3 reads CASSLSGGLDEQFF. CDR3 nucleotides: TGTGCCAGCAGCTTGAGCGGGGGGCTGGATGAGCAGTTCTTC.